Presented here are 14 T cell receptor beta chains from one specimen sequenced in a study of identical twins. Via MiXCR, TCRdb re-called the 5' RACE reads, giving one row per CDR3 protein. The profile shows nearly 650,000 distinct CDR3 sequences, 7.1% of them singletons. These data were also filed under a second study, of yellow fever vaccine responses in identical twins.

Sequencing was done on a sample of PBMCs. These receptor sequences come from a woman aged 18 to 35 in good health.

The rearrangement links TRBV11-2 to TRBJ2-7, with 7 bases lining up with TRBD1. The ends lost 1 base at V and 3 bases at J; junction bases unmatched: 3. This CDR3 spans 14 amino acids. From germline, CDR1 is SGHAT and CDR2 FQNNGV. The CDR3 protein is CASSLAGQIYEQYF. CDR3 DNA: TGTGCCAGCAGCTTAGCGGGACAGATCTACGAGCAGTACTTC.

A few counts support this clonotype. The V and J genes are TRBV11-1 and TRBJ2-5, with a tentative D call TRBD2 (6 bases). CDR3 length: 18 residues. V was clipped by 2 bases and J by 2 bases, with 21 bases between them. Germline CDR1 is SGHAT and CDR2 is FQDESV (reference sequence). DNA for the CDR3: TGTGCCAGCAGCTTACTGGGGGGACTTTCGAACCAACAAGAGACCCAGTACTTC. Translated: CASSLLGGLSNQQETQYF.

In its sample, this clonotype was seen many times. The V and J genes are TRBV29-1 and TRBJ2-7, with 7 bases lining up with TRBD2. The CDR3 loop spans 13 amino acids. The germline CDR1 and CDR2 sequences are SQVTM and ANQGSEA. V shed 7 bases, J shed 5 bases, and the junction held 11 bases outside the gene matches. CDR3 sequence: CSATAWGRDEQYF. The DNA of the CDR3 is TGCAGCGCAACGGCCTGGGGGAGGGACGAGCAGTACTTC.

This clonotype was counted at least ten times. The chain carries TRBV2 and TRBJ1-1; D may be TRBD1 (5 bases). This CDR3 region has 12 residues. Per the germline V gene, CDR1 is SNHLY and CDR2 is FYNNEI. DNA for the CDR3: TGTGCATCTACAGGCGGGGGCACTGAAGCTTTCTTT. This sequence encodes CASTGGGTEAFF.

A few counts support this clonotype. The chain carries TRBV5-6 and TRBJ1-1; 7 bases are a match to TRBD1. The CDR3 sequence is 13 residues long. With V trimmed by 5 bases and J by 4 bases, 5 bases remained unmatched. CDR1 and CDR2 from the germline V gene are SGHDT and YYEEEE. CDR3 loop: CASREQGITEAFF. CDR3 DNA sequence: TGTGCCAGCAGGGAACAGGGGATCACTGAAGCTTTCTTT.

This clonotype was seen a few times. The gene calls are TRBV12-3 or TRBV12-4 and TRBJ2-1; TRBD2 matches 12 bases. V shed 6 bases, J shed 0 bases, and the junction held 6 bases outside the gene matches. This CDR3 has 17 amino acids. CDR3 loop: CASSPRTSGNSYNEQFF. The CDR3 nucleotides read TGTGCCAGCAGCCCCCGGACTAGCGGGAACTCCTACAATGAGCAGTTCTTC.

This rearrangement joins TRBV12-3 or TRBV12-4 to TRBJ2-2, with 8 positions matching TRBD1. This CDR3 contains 17 residues. The trim removed 6 bases at V and 2 bases at J, leaving 11 bases unmatched. CDR3 sequence (DNA): TGTGCCAGCAGCCCAATCACCGGGACAGGCAACACCGGGGAGCTGTTTTTT. Its protein is CASSPITGTGNTGELFF.

This clonotype was picked up a small number of times. V usage is TRBV6-5 and J usage is TRBJ1-1; D uncertain. Germline V CDR1 and CDR2: MNHEY, SVGAGI. Trimming removed 1 base at V and 1 base at J, with 10 bases between. The CDR3 has 15 residues. CDR3 in DNA: TGTGCCAGCAGTTACTTTGGAGAATCGAACACTGAAGCTTTCTTT. Translated: CASSYFGESNTEAFF.

This clonotype was detected ten times or more. This chain links TRBV28 with TRBJ2-5; D tentatively fits TRBD1 or TRBD2 (5 bases each). The V and J ends lost 3 bases and 2 bases respectively, with 13 bases between them. The CDR3 consists of 15 residues. CDR1 is MDHEN and CDR2 is SYDVKM in the germline V gene. Here the CDR3 reads CASSFPDGAQETQYF. The CDR3 bases are TGTGCCAGCAGTTTCCCCGACGGGGCTCAAGAGACCCAGTACTTC.

This clonotype was recorded at least ten times. This chain uses TRBV4-2 with TRBJ2-1, with 10 nucleotides matching TRBD2. The CDR3 loop spans 19 amino acids. In germline, CDR1 is LGHNA, CDR2 YNFKEQ. Germline trimming cut 0 bases from V and 1 base from J; bases unmatched to any gene: 9. The CDR3 loop reads CASSQEAVAGGRSYNEQFF. The DNA of the CDR3 is TGTGCCAGCAGCCAAGAGGCGGTAGCGGGAGGCCGGTCCTACAATGAGCAGTTCTTC.

This chain connects TRBV12-3 or TRBV12-4 to TRBJ2-7; no clear D gene. With 3 bases removed from V and 0 bases from J, the gap between germline ends came to 9 bases. The CDR3 has 14 residues. The CDR3 region is CASSFQAFSYEQYF. Written as DNA, the CDR3 is TGTGCCAGCAGTTTTCAAGCGTTCTCCTACGAGCAGTACTTC.

This clonotype was observed a handful of times. This chain connects TRBV4-2 to TRBJ2-7, with D possibly being TRBD1 (6 bases). The CDR3 length is 15 residues. V was cut by 0 bases and J by 3 bases, with 12 bases left in between. Germline V gene data show CDR1 as LGHNA and CDR2 as YNFKEQ. CDR3 nucleotides: TGTGCCAGCAGCCAAGAATATGGACAGCTCTACGAGCAGTACTTC. Protein: CASSQEYGQLYEQYF.

This clonotype was seen repeatedly, ten times or more. The rearrangement links TRBV4-1 to TRBJ2-3; D may be TRBD1 or TRBD2 (7 bases each). The CDR3 consists of 16 residues. CDR1 is MGHRA and CDR2 is YSYEKL in the germline V gene. V shed 7 bases and J shed 3 bases, with 20 bases lying between them. CDR3 protein: CASNLRGGLFTDTQYF. The CDR3 bases are TGCGCCAGCAACCTCAGGGGGGGGTTGTTTACAGATACGCAGTATTTT.

This clonotype was picked up a small number of times. This chain connects TRBV7-8 to TRBJ2-2; a possible D gene is TRBD1 (6 bases). Germline lookup yields CDR1 SGHVS and CDR2 FQNEAQ. This CDR3 is 16 amino acids long. The V and J ends lost 1 base and 3 bases respectively, with 12 bases between them. The CDR3 DNA follows: TGTGCCAGCAGCTTAGGTCAGGGGATCGACACCGGGGAGCTGTTTTTT. It yields the protein CASSLGQGIDTGELFF. The complete variable domain, with remaining parts taken from reference TRBV7-8 and TRBJ2-2, reads GAGVSQSPRYKVAKRGQDVALRCDPISGHVSLFWYQQALGQGPEFLTYFQNEAQLDKSGLPSDRFFAERPEGSVSTLKIQRTQQEDSAVYLCASSLGQGIDTGELFFGEGSRLTVL.